This TCR beta chain was recorded in a study of T cell changes during pregnancy in multiple sclerosis (dated 2019 in TCRdb). For the wider study: Changes in the T cell repertoire over the course of pregnancy were examined in this study in women with multiple sclerosis.

Comment on this clone: No cognate antigen has been identified for it. The sample holds no much larger clone one base away, and base qualities are not on file.

Library prep was done by the immunoSEQ multiplex PCR assay. In TCRdb, the immuneACCESS table is reduced to in-frame sequences with V and J assigned. These tables do not hold every clone; where another copy was compared, an unresolved V gene accounts for under half, and the others remain unexplained. A total of approximately 59,000 clones appear in this sample, approximately 89% of them only once. The ten largest clones take up approximately 1.5% of the sample. V gives up 0 bases and J gives up 6 bases, and the segment between their germline ends measures 4 bases. Via the germline V gene, CDR1 is LGHNA and CDR2 YSLEER. The CDR3 starts with the cysteine, ends with the phenylalanine, and has 12 residues. Just the 36-base CDR3 DNA is kept, in frame starting at base 1.

The input for sequencing was peripheral blood, taken in the third trimester of pregnancy. The chain is encoded by TRBV4-3 joined to TRBJ2-3, with no confident D gene call. The clonotype originates from a female donor in good health, enrolled as a control in a pregnancy study. CDR3 loop: CASSQDRDTQYF. The base sequence is TGCGCCAGCAGCCAAGATCGGGATACGCAGTATTTT.